One sample yielded the 6 T cell receptor beta chains listed below, sequenced in a study of blood T cell repertoires in COVID-19. Sequencing was performed with immunoSEQ multiplex PCR; in TCRdb, only in-frame clones are kept and a portion is missing. Of 78,000 or so clones listed, around 80% were seen once; the top ten hold about 12%. The source material was peripheral blood. All receptors derive from a man aged 80 or over with acute or convalescent COVID-19.

CDR3 bases: TGTGCCAGCAGCGTAGCTTTGGAGGGCCCTAAAAACTATGGCTACACCTTC. Protein: CASSVALEGPKNYGYTF. V gene TRBV9 combines with J gene TRBJ1-2; D is unresolved. Trimming removed 0 bases at V and 2 bases at J, with 17 bases between. CDR1 SGDLS and CDR2 YYNGEE come from the germline V gene. The CDR3 sequence is 17 residues long.

The chain joins TRBV27 to TRBJ2-5, with 11 bases identical to TRBD2. The CDR3 extends over 15 amino acids. With 6 bases clipped from V and 2 bases from J, the junction kept 5 bases outside the gene matches. Germline assignment: CDR1 MNHEY and CDR2 SMNVEV (reference sequence). In nucleotides, the CDR3 is TGTGCCAGCAGAGACCTAGCGGGGGGACAAGAGACCCAGTACTTC. This encodes CASRDLAGGQETQYF.

This clone was observed a few times. The chain employs TRBV30 and TRBJ1-5, with D possibly being TRBD1 (5 bases). The V gene lost 5 bases and the J gene lost 2 bases, with 16 bases spanning the gap. The CDR3 extends over 15 amino acids. In germline, CDR1 is GTSNPN, CDR2 SVGIG (reference sequence). CDR3 protein: CAWGRVRGGNQPQHF. CDR3 nucleotide sequence: TGTGCCTGGGGCAGGGTCCGAGGTGGCAATCAGCCCCAGCATTTT. Based on the CDR3 plus reference TRBV30 and TRBJ1-5, the full variable domain is SQTIHQWPATLVQPVGSPLSLECTVEGTSNPNLYWYRQAAGRGLQLLFYSVGIGQISSEVPQNLSASRPQDRQFILSSKKLLLSDSGFYLCAWGRVRGGNQPQHFGDGTRLSIL.

CDR3 protein: CASSQDRGALSYNEQFF. The CDR3 nucleotides are TGTGCCAGCAGCCAAGATCGTGGGGCCCTAAGCTACAATGAGCAGTTCTTC. V gene TRBV4-2 combines with J gene TRBJ2-1; D is perhaps TRBD1 (5 bases). Trimming took off 0 bases at V and 3 bases at J, with 15 bases between the two ends. The germline V gene has CDR1 LGHNA and CDR2 YNFKEQ. The length of the CDR3 is 17 residues.

J is TRBJ2-3 and V is TRBV9, with D uncertain. V lost 0 bases and J lost 0, with 8 bases in between. The CDR3 length is 15 residues. Germline V gene sequence: CDR1 SGDLS, CDR2 YYNGEE. The CDR3 region has the DNA TGTGCCAGCAGCGTAGAAGAAGCGAGCACAGATACGCAGTATTTT. The encoded protein is CASSVEEASTDTQYF.

V is TRBV6-5 and J is TRBJ2-2; TRBD1 agrees at 9 bases. Per the germline V gene, CDR1 is MNHEY and CDR2 is SVGAGI. The CDR3 length is 15 residues. V lost 6 bases, J lost 3 bases, and 5 bases stayed unmatched. The CDR3 sequence: CASSPRDRDTGELFF. For the CDR3, the DNA is TGTGCCAGCAGCCCCCGGGACAGGGACACCGGGGAGCTGTTTTTT.